These T cell receptor beta chains were read from a single sample in a study of high-grade serous ovarian cancer treatment subgroups. Assay used: immunoSEQ multiplex PCR; TCRdb lists only in-frame clones, some missing. This table holds a few thousand clones, 60% to 75% found once. The sequencing input was tumor tissue. Receptors were obtained from a human donor with high-grade serous ovarian cancer. CDR3s include the opening cysteine and the closing phenylalanine or tryptophan. The D gene is left open where the match is weak. Size is stated for part of the rows, as once, few or many counts, or as a class when the clone is expanded.

clone_size,d_call,v_call,j_call,cdr3_nt,cdr3_aa
NA,NA,TRBV7-2,TRBJ2-1,TGTGCCAGCAGCCAGGGGGGACAGTACAATGAGCAGTTCTTC,CASSQGGQYNEQFF
medium-sized,NA,TRBV9,TRBJ1-3,TGTGCCAGCAGCGCGGACGGGGCAGCTGGAAACACCATATATTTT,CASSADGAAGNTIYF
few,TRBD1,TRBV19,TRBJ1-1,TGTGCCAGTAGTATGTCTGGGACAGTGATAAACACTGAAGCTTTCTTT,CASSMSGTVINTEAFF
NA,NA,TRBV7-7,TRBJ2-2,TGTGCTAGCACCCAACATGGCACCGGGGAGCTGTTTTTT,CASTQHGTGELFF
large,NA,TRBV4-1,TRBJ2-3,TGCGCCAGCAGCCCTCCTCCGGGGAGACGGGAGGATACGCAGTATTTT,CASSPPPGRREDTQYF
NA,NA,TRBV5-1,TRBJ2-3,TGCGCCAGCAGCGTTATGGACGCCGGGGGCACAGATACGCAGTATTTT,CASSVMDAGGTDTQYF
NA,NA,TRBV20-1,TRBJ2-7,TGCAGTGCCAAAGGGACTGAGAACCAGTACTTC,CSAKGTENQYF
NA,NA,TRBV30,TRBJ1-2,TGTGCCTGGTTCTCATTACATGGCTACACCTTC,CAWFSLHGYTF
once,NA,TRBV9,TRBJ2-2,TGTGCCAGCAGCGTAAACTCCGCGAACACCGGGGAGCTGTTTTTT,CASSVNSANTGELFF
few,TRBD1,TRBV7-9,TRBJ2-7,TGTGCCAGCAGCTTACTACGGGACAGGGGTTACGAGCAGTACTTC,CASSLLRDRGYEQYF
NA,TRBD1,TRBV4-1,TRBJ1-2,TGCGCCAGCAGCCAATTGGGGACAGGGTCTAACTATGGCTACACCTTC,CASSQLGTGSNYGYTF
few,TRBD1,TRBV30,TRBJ2-3,TGTGCCTGGAGTGACAGGGGGCTGGGCACAGATACGCAGTATTTT,CAWSDRGLGTDTQYF
NA,TRBD1,TRBV5-1,TRBJ1-3,TGCGCCAGCAGCTTGGATGGAGGGACAGGGGGAAACACCATATATTTT,CASSLDGGTGGNTIYF
few,TRBD1,TRBV6-1,TRBJ1-5,TGTGCCATCGGGACAGGGAGCAATCAGCCCCAGCATTTT,CAIGTGSNQPQHF
few,NA,TRBV6-1,TRBJ2-2,TGTGCCAGCAGTGTTACCGGGACACGTTATACCGGGGAGCTGTTTTTT,CASSVTGTRYTGELFF
NA,TRBD2,TRBV10-3,TRBJ2-5,TGTGCCATCAGTCCACCGGGAGGGGCTCAAGAGACCCAGTACTTC,CAISPPGGAQETQYF
few,NA,TRBV28,TRBJ1-3,TGTGCCAGCAGTTTGGAGGGCAGAACTGGAAACACCATATATTTT,CASSLEGRTGNTIYF
NA,NA,TRBV15,TRBJ1-3,TGTGCCACCAGCAGAAAGCCGTGGGACCCCGGTGACTCTGGAAACACCATATATTTT,CATSRKPWDPGDSGNTIYF
NA,NA,TRBV30,TRBJ1-2,TGTGCCTGGGATTTCGGGGGCCTCGCCTATGGCTACACCTTC,CAWDFGGLAYGYTF
NA,NA,TRBV10-3,TRBJ1-2,TGTGCCATCAGTCCACAGCCCGAGTCTAACTATGGCTACACCTTC,CAISPQPESNYGYTF
NA,TRBD2,TRBV4-1,TRBJ2-3,TGCGCCAGCAGCTCTCGACTAGCGGGGGACACAGATACGCAGTATTTT,CASSSRLAGDTDTQYF
NA,NA,TRBV6-5,TRBJ1-1,TGTGCCACCGAGGTCGGATCTGAAGCTTTCTTT,CATEVGSEAFF
NA,TRBD2,TRBV5-1,TRBJ2-5,TGCGCCAGCAGCTTGGAAGGGTCGAGCGGGGGGGCAGGGGAGACCCAGTACTTC,CASSLEGSSGGAGETQYF